This TCR beta chain stems from a study of T-cell reconstitution after alpha-beta-depleted transplantation in children. Study-wide points: Newly produced T cells mostly provided counts and TCRbeta diversity after one year, as hyperexpanded clones declined. Alpha-beta T cells present about two months after transplant were reported to originate from several hundred expanded graft clones. The high TCRbeta diversity at day 60 in some patients came from surviving recipient T cells and thymic progenitors.

A TCRbeta library incorporating unique molecular identifiers was prepared. Via MiXCR, TCRdb re-called the PCR reads, giving one row per CDR3 protein. The sample consists of approximately 650,000 distinct CDR3 sequences, 13% of them appearing once. V shed 4 bases and J shed 4 bases, with 10 bases lying between them. Germline lookup yields CDR1 SEHNR and CDR2 FQNEAQ (reference sequence). The CDR3 contains 13 residues. Only a few counts were recorded for this clonotype. Its target is not known. The receptor's source is a girl aged 2-10 years with congenital amegakaryocytic thrombocytopenia, due to receive a stem cell transplant. The material sequenced was PBMCs, taken before TCRalphabeta/CD19-depleted stem cell transplant. The chain combines TRBV7-9 with TRBJ2-5; possibly TRBD1 for D (5 bases). For the CDR3, the DNA is TGTGCCAGCAGCTCCGACAGTCCAGAGACCCAGTACTTC. Translation: CASSSDSPETQYF.